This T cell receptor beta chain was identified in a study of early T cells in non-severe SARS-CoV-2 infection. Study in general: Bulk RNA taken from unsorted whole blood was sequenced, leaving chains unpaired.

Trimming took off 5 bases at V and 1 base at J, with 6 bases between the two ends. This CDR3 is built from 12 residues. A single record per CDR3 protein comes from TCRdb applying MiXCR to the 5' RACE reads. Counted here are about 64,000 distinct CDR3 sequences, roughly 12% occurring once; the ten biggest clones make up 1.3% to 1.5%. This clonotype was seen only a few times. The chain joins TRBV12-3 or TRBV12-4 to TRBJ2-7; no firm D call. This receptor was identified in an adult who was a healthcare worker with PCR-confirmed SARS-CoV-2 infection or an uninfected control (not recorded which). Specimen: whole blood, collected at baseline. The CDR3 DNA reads TGTGCCAGCAGTCCCAAATCCTACGAGCAGTACTTC. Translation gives CASSPKSYEQYF.